This TCR beta chain was captured by sequencing in a study of CD8+ T cells in alopecia areata. Whole-study findings and limits: On tofacitinib, scalp and blood still held many of the expanded lesional clones. Scalp repertoires also include resident alphabeta T cells from normal skin. Compared with normal scalp, lesional scalp had higher clonality and more expanded CD8+ clones.

Regarding treatment: oral pan-JAK inhibitor, 5-10 mg twice daily. In alopecia areata patients, both lesional scalp punch biopsies and peripheral blood were collected. There are 15 residues in the CDR3. The V and J ends lost 3 bases and 2 bases, in that order; junction bases with no gene match: 7. Germline values: CDR1 MGHRA, CDR2 YSYEKL. This clone was counted only a few times. Its antigen is not known. cDNA serving as the sequencing template came from extracted, reverse transcribed RNA. Repertoires were generated with immunoSEQ multiplex PCR, while TCRdb's copy carries only in-frame clones and drops some. The sample consists of nearly 7,000 clones, about two thirds of them appearing once.

This material consisted of skin, taken at week 4, from a patient treated with tofacitinib. The sequence came from a human donor with alopecia areata. V gene TRBV4-1 combines with J gene TRBJ2-7; 7 nucleotides agree with TRBD2. CDR3 residues: CASSQAAGTAYEQYF. The CDR3 nucleotides read TGCGCCAGCAGCCAGGCAGCGGGGACGGCCTACGAGCAGTACTTC.